This entry lists 8 T cell receptor beta chains sequenced from one sample in a study of T cell responses to AZD1222 COVID-19 vaccine. The table came from immunoSEQ multiplex PCR; TCRdb's copy has only in-frame clones and leaves some out. In the table there are 95,000 to 150,000 clones, more than 70% of which are singletons. The sample in question was peripheral blood, obtained on day 0 of AZD1222 vaccination. These receptors all stem from an adult in good health.

This chain joins TRBV7-9 and TRBJ1-3, with a weak D call TRBD1 (5 bases). The CDR3 spans 14 residues. Trimming removed 4 bases at V and 3 bases at J, with 10 bases between. The germline CDR1 and CDR2 sequences are SEHNR and FQNEAQ (reference sequence). The DNA of the CDR3 is TGTGCCAGCAGCTGGGAGGGGCATGGAAACACCATATATTTT. It codes for CASSWEGHGNTIYF.

The V call is TRBV7-2, the J call TRBJ2-7, with D perhaps TRBD2 (7 bases). There are 14 residues in the CDR3. Germline-derived CDR1 and CDR2 are SGHTA and FQGNSA. V lost 8 bases and J 2 bases, leaving 16 bases between the germline ends. The DNA of the CDR3 is TGTGCCAGCGGACAGCGGGGTGACACCTACGAGCAGTACTTC. Its protein is CASGQRGDTYEQYF.

This chain uses TRBV7-9 with TRBJ2-7; D unclear. CDR1 is SEHNR, CDR2 FQNEAQ, per germline (reference sequence). The ends were cut back, 5 bases at V and 2 bases at J, with 13 bases in the middle. The CDR3 is made up of 14 amino acids. The CDR3 DNA is TGTGCCAGCAGCCCCGCCGAAGAAACCTACGAGCAGTACTTC. Protein: CASSPAEETYEQYF. The full variable domain, with the rest looked up from reference TRBV7-9 and TRBJ2-7, is DTGVSQNPRHKITKRGQNVTFRCDPISEHNRLYWYRQTLGQGPEFLTYFQNEAQLEKSRLLSDRFSAERPKGSFSTLEIQRTEQGDSAMYLCASSPAEETYEQYFGPGTRLTVT.

This chain uses TRBV7-2 with TRBJ2-7; 7 positions agree with TRBD1. The CDR3 covers 17 residues. CDR1 is SGHTA and CDR2 is FQGNSA in the germline V gene. V shed 1 base, J shed 3 bases, and the junction held 12 bases outside the gene matches. The CDR3 here is CASSLVDGASGGYEQYF. CDR3 sequence (DNA): TGTGCCAGCAGCTTAGTTGACGGGGCATCAGGGGGCTACGAGCAGTACTTC.

The chain carries TRBV18 and TRBJ2-7, with 7 positions matching TRBD1. This CDR3 spans 16 amino acids. The junction had 9 bases not matched to a gene; V was cut back by 4 bases and J by 0 bases. From germline, CDR1 is KGHSH and CDR2 LQKENI. The DNA of the CDR3 is TGTGCCAGCTCACGAAGACCAGGGACAGACTCCTACGAGCAGTACTTC. Protein product: CASSRRPGTDSYEQYF. Using reference TRBV18 and TRBJ2-7 for the parts outside the CDR3, the full variable domain is NAGVMQNPRHLVRRRGQEARLRCSPMKGHSHVYWYRQLPEEGLKFMVYLQKENIIDESGMPKERFSAEFPKEGPSILRIQQVVRGDSAAYFCASSRRPGTDSYEQYFGPGTRLTVT.

V gene TRBV9 combines with J gene TRBJ1-1; 9 positions agree with TRBD1. V lost 3 bases, J lost 8 bases, and 5 bases stayed unmatched. CDR3 size: 13 residues. The germline gives CDR1 SGDLS, CDR2 YYNGEE. CDR3 region: CASSAQGAIEAFF. CDR3 DNA: TGTGCCAGCAGCGCACAGGGGGCGATCGAAGCTTTCTTT. Supplemented by reference TRBV9 and TRBJ1-1, the full variable domain reads DSGVTQTPKHLITATGQRVTLRCSPRSGDLSVYWYQQSLDQGLQFLIQYYNGEERAKGNILERFSAQQFPDLHSELNLSSLELGDSALYFCASSAQGAIEAFFGQGTRLTVV.

The chain uses TRBV4-2 and TRBJ2-5, with 10 bases matching TRBD2. This CDR3 region has 21 residues. The germline V gene encodes CDR1 LGHNA and CDR2 YNFKEQ. V lost 2 bases and J lost 4; bases outside the gene matches: 22. The CDR3 bases are TGTGCCAGCAGCCAAAGATCGATTGGAAATAGCGGGGGGTCCCCCCGAGAGACCCAGTACTTC. It encodes CASSQRSIGNSGGSPRETQYF.

V and J are TRBV4-3 and TRBJ1-6; D not resolved. Germline loops: CDR1 LGHNA, CDR2 YSLEER. This CDR3 has 17 residues. The V gene lost 0 bases and the J gene lost 2 bases, with 11 bases spanning the gap. CDR3 region: CASSQDWSNTYNSPLHF. In DNA form, the CDR3 reads TGCGCCAGCAGCCAAGATTGGAGTAATACCTATAATTCACCCCTCCACTTT.